A single T cell receptor beta chain is shown here with its context. This specimen belongs to a study of CD8 T cells in Susac syndrome. Sequencing targeted TCR beta in blood CD8+ and CD4+ T cells. The authors negatively isolated CD8+ and CD4+ T cells and FACS-enriched TEMRA cells. RNA, at roughly 0.45 to 1 ug, was reverse transcribed with random hexamers. TCR beta CDR3 was amplified by immunoSEQ covering 54 Vbeta and 13 Jbeta. TCRdb redid the calling of the immunoSEQ multiplex PCR reads with MiXCR, one entry per CDR3 protein. The table lists roughly 200,000 distinct CDR3 sequences, roughly 94% of them singletons. There are 17 residues in the CDR3. V gave up 6 bases and J gave up 4 bases; unmatched junction bases: 10.

This sequence joins TRBV12-3 or TRBV12-4 and TRBJ2-7; 15 bases fit TRBD2. This receptor was identified in a human donor in good health. Source material: CD4+ T cells from PBMCs. This chain's CDR3 is CASSMGLAGGRSYEQYF. The DNA of the CDR3 is TGTGCCAGCAGCATGGGACTAGCGGGGGGTCGTAGTTACGAGCAGTACTTC.